These 32 T cell receptor beta chains came from one sample sequenced in a study of T cells in Graves' hyperthyroidism and ophthalmopathy. Researchers took RNA transcripts and amplified the TCR beta CDR3 regions from them. In the first-round RT-PCR of the TCR CDR3, the HTBI primer set was used. TCRdb reprocessed the multiplex PCR reads via MiXCR and lists one record per CDR3 protein. Here the sample spans 600,000 to 850,000 distinct CDR3 sequences, 15% to 20% being singletons. Sequences were obtained from blood. The receptors derive from a woman aged 50 to 65 with Graves' hyperthyroidism that later progressed to Graves' ophthalmopathy.

This chain links TRBV10-1 with TRBJ2-6; 9 bases align to TRBD2. The CDR3 spans 17 residues. CDR1 is WNHNN and CDR2 is SYGVQD in the germline V gene (reference sequence). J gave up 0 bases and V 6 bases, and 6 bases lay outside the gene matches. The CDR3 protein is CASRERGESSGANVLTF. CDR3 DNA: TGCGCCAGCAGGGAGCGGGGGGAGTCCTCTGGGGCCAACGTCCTGACTTTC.

V usage is TRBV19 and J usage is TRBJ1-5; 9 positions agree with TRBD1. CDR3 length equals 16 residues. The V segment lost 7 bases and the J segment 6 bases; nucleotides outside the gene matches: 13. Germline V lookup: CDR1 LNHDA, CDR2 SQIVND (reference sequence). CDR3 sequence (DNA): TGTGCCAGTACCCCCTCGGACAGGGGCGTGAGTCAGCCCCAGCATTTT. It translates to CASTPSDRGVSQPQHF.

Note on this clonotype: With a much larger clone just one base away, this may be a read error. The chain links TRBV5-1 to TRBJ2-7; a weak D match, TRBD1 (6 bases). Trimming removed 4 bases at V and 2 bases at J, with 16 bases between. This CDR3 is built from 15 residues. Germline V CDR1 and CDR2: SGHRS, YFSETQ. The CDR3 sequence: CASSPQGRPPYEQYF. The CDR3 nucleotides are TGCGCCAGCAGCCCCCAGGGGCGTCCTCCCTACGAGCAGTACTTC.

The rearrangement links TRBV7-6 to TRBJ2-3; 8 nucleotides match TRBD1. This CDR3 region has 16 residues. V lost 5 bases and J lost 2; bases outside the gene matches: 9. Germline CDR1 is SGHVS and CDR2 is FNYEAQ. Here the CDR3 DNA reads TGTGCCAGCAGCCGGGGACAGGTTCAGTCCACAGATACGCAGTATTTT. It translates to CASSRGQVQSTDTQYF. Filled out from reference TRBV7-6 and TRBJ2-3, the complete variable domain reads GAGVSQSPRYKVTKRGQDVALRCDPISGHVSLYWYRQALGQGPEFLTYFNYEAQQDKSGLPNDRFSAERPEGSISTLTIQRTEQRDSAMYRCASSRGQVQSTDTQYFGPGTRLTVL.

This clonotype was seen at least ten times. The chain's CDR3 is CASSEGTGNRPPNQPQHF. CDR3 DNA: TGTGCCAGCAGTGAAGGGACAGGGAACCGTCCACCCAATCAGCCCCAGCATTTT. The chain carries TRBV2 and TRBJ1-5, with 8 bases aligning to TRBD1. This CDR3 is 18 amino acids long. V lost 1 base to trimming and J lost 3 bases; unmatched junction nucleotides: 11. The V gene's germline CDR1 is SNHLY and CDR2 FYNNEI.

This clonotype has only a few counts. This sequence joins TRBV19 and TRBJ1-4; D unclear. CDR1 is LNHDA and CDR2 is SQIVND in the germline V gene (reference sequence). The CDR3 extends over 14 amino acids. V lost 3 bases and J lost 7, with 12 bases in between. The CDR3, as DNA: TGTGCCAGTAGTATCGATAGCCCTCGTGAAAAACTGTTTTTT. It specifies CASSIDSPREKLFF.

The genes are TRBV10-1 and TRBJ2-1; D is possibly TRBD1 or TRBD2 (6 bases each). CDR1 WNHNN and CDR2 SYGVQD come from the germline V gene (reference sequence). This CDR3 has 16 residues. V was clipped by 1 base and J by 7 bases, with 17 bases between them. The CDR3 reads CASSEFTGARPNEQFF. The CDR3 DNA reads TGCGCCAGCAGTGAGTTCACGGGGGCAAGGCCTAATGAGCAGTTCTTC.

Only a few counts were recorded for this clonotype. This chain links TRBV5-1 with TRBJ2-3; 11 bases match TRBD2. Per germline, CDR1 SGHRS and CDR2 YFSETQ. The CDR3 spans 17 residues. The junction had 8 bases not matched to a gene; V was cut back by 4 bases and J by 1 base. CDR3 in amino acids: CASSPQTSGVGTDTQYF. The CDR3 nucleotides read TGCGCCAGCAGCCCCCAGACTAGCGGGGTAGGCACAGATACGCAGTATTTT.

The chain uses TRBV4-1 and TRBJ1-4; the D gene is possibly TRBD1 (6 bases). Germline V gene lookup returns CDR1 MGHRA and CDR2 YSYEKL. This CDR3 contains 15 residues. With 4 bases removed from V and 8 bases from J, the gap between germline ends came to 17 bases. CDR3 amino acids: CASSRIGARGEKLFF. CDR3 nucleotides: TGCGCCAGCAGCCGCATCGGGGCTAGGGGGGAAAAACTGTTTTTT.

The chain combines TRBV19 with TRBJ2-5; 10 bases match TRBD1. V lost 6 bases, J lost 5 bases, and 9 bases stayed unmatched. CDR1 and CDR2 (germline): LNHDA, SQIVND (reference sequence). This CDR3 is 15 amino acids long. The CDR3 nucleotides read TGTGCCAGTAGGCCCAGACAGGGGGCCCAGGAGACCCAGTACTTC. Protein: CASRPRQGAQETQYF. The full variable domain, its missing parts supplied by reference TRBV19 and TRBJ2-5, is DGGITQSPKYLFRKEGQNVTLSCEQNLNHDAMYWYRQDPGQGLRLIYYSQIVNDFQKGDIAEGYSVSREKKESFPLTVTSAQKNPTAFYLCASRPRQGAQETQYFGPGTRLLVL.

The V and J genes are TRBV29-1 and TRBJ2-5; no clear D gene. The CDR3 sequence is 12 residues long. Per germline, CDR1 SQVTM and CDR2 ANQGSEA. Trimming took off 8 bases at V and 5 bases at J, with 15 bases between the two ends. The chain's CDR3 is CSSSAVRETQYF. In nucleotides, the CDR3 is TGCAGCTCATCCGCGGTCCGGGAGACCCAGTACTTC.

This clonotype was found a few times. The J gene is TRBJ1-2, the V gene TRBV3-1; D remains ambiguous. CDR1 LGHDT and CDR2 YNNKEL come from the germline V gene (reference sequence). V lost 1 base, J lost 8 bases, and 17 bases lay in between. There are 15 residues in the CDR3. In nucleotides, the CDR3 is TGTGCCAGCAGCCAAGGACCTGGTAGGGTCGGGGGCTACACCTTC. Protein sequence: CASSQGPGRVGGYTF.

This clonotype was counted a few times. This chain uses TRBV13 with TRBJ2-2, with 7 bases fitting TRBD1. The V segment lost 4 bases and the J segment 5 bases; nucleotides outside the gene matches: 7. The germline V gene has CDR1 PRHDT and CDR2 FYEKMQ (reference sequence). The CDR3 loop spans 15 amino acids. CDR3 sequence: CASSSGDSPTGELFF. The CDR3 region has the DNA TGTGCCAGCAGCTCAGGGGACAGTCCTACCGGGGAGCTGTTTTTT.

The rearrangement links TRBV18 to TRBJ1-2, with D possibly matching TRBD1 (5 bases). The CDR3 has 16 residues. The V end was cut by 4 bases, the J end by 8 bases, with 23 bases between. Germline CDR1 reads KGHSH; CDR2 reads LQKENI. The CDR3 is CASSLSRDLVPGGYTF. Written as DNA, the CDR3 is TGTGCCAGCTCACTCTCCCGGGACCTGGTACCGGGCGGCTACACCTTC.

In this sample, this clonotype turned up a few times. This sequence joins TRBV12-3 or TRBV12-4 and TRBJ2-7, with 7 nucleotides matching TRBD1. Germline trimming cut 5 bases from V and 0 bases from J; bases unmatched to any gene: 16. There are 18 residues in the CDR3. The CDR3 region has the DNA TGTGCCAGCAGTCCCGGACAGGCCCCTTCTCCTAGCTCCTACGAGCAGTACTTC. It translates to CASSPGQAPSPSSYEQYF.

The sample holds a few counts of this clonotype. An end of the junction differs from the germline gene, which may be a read error. V usage is TRBV5-1 and J usage is TRBJ1-2, with TRBD1 as a possible D gene (5 bases). Germline V gene lookup returns CDR1 SGHRS and CDR2 YFSETQ. This CDR3 is 14 amino acids long. The CDR3: CAGSIGSGQYGYTF. CDR3 sequence (DNA): TGCGCCGGCAGCATAGGATCAGGGCAATATGGCTACACCTTC.

This clonotype was recorded a few times. The rearrangement joins TRBV11-2 to TRBJ2-1; TRBD2 might be the D (7 bases). There are 18 residues in the CDR3. Per germline, CDR1 SGHAT and CDR2 FQNNGV. Trimming stripped 4 bases from V and 3 bases from J, with 22 bases between. DNA of the CDR3: TGTGCCAGCAGCTCGGCGAGTAAAGGGGGGGCCGGCTACAATGAGCAGTTCTTC. Translating gives CASSSASKGGAGYNEQFF. The whole variable domain, filled in from reference TRBV11-2 and TRBJ2-1, reads EAGVAQSPRYKIIEKRQSVAFWCNPISGHATLYWYQQILGQGPKLLIQFQNNGVVDDSQLPKDRFSAERLKGVDSTLKIQPAKLEDSAVYLCASSSASKGGAGYNEQFFGPGTRLTVL.

The genes are TRBV4-2 and TRBJ1-2; the match to TRBD1 covers 11 bases. The germline CDR1 and CDR2 sequences are LGHNA and YNFKEQ. This CDR3 is built from 17 residues. J gave up 4 bases and V 2 bases, and 9 bases lay outside the gene matches. CDR3 in amino acids: CASSQPGQGASFYGYTF. In nucleotides, the CDR3 is TGTGCCAGCAGCCAACCAGGACAGGGGGCTTCATTCTATGGCTACACCTTC.

The chain is built from TRBV7-9 and TRBJ2-4; 11 positions agree with TRBD1. This CDR3 is built from 16 residues. The germline gives CDR1 SEHNR, CDR2 FQNEAQ (reference sequence). Germline trimming cut 1 base from V and 9 bases from J; bases unmatched to any gene: 8. CDR3 in amino acids: CASSLVSGTGGPIQYF. The CDR3 DNA reads as TGTGCCAGCAGCTTAGTCTCAGGGACAGGGGGTCCCATTCAGTACTTC.

This clonotype was counted only a few times. An end of the junction differs from the germline gene, which may be a read error. The chain employs TRBV20-1 and TRBJ2-3; TRBD1 might be the D (6 bases). The CDR3 consists of 17 residues. In germline, CDR1 is DFQATT, CDR2 SNEGSKA (reference sequence). CDR3 coding DNA: TGCAGTGCTAGGGAAACTCCTCGGGACACCCGCACAGATACGCAGGATTTT. Protein: CSARETPRDTRTDTQDF.

This clonotype was recorded a few times. The rearrangement joins TRBV4-1 to TRBJ1-1; TRBD1 agrees at 7 bases. The J segment lost 6 bases and the V segment lost 1 base, leaving 5 bases of the junction unmatched. CDR1 is MGHRA and CDR2 is YSYEKL in the germline V gene. The CDR3 spans 14 residues. The DNA of the CDR3 is TGCGCCAGCAGCCAAGCGGCAGGGGGATCTGAAGCTTTCTTT. Protein sequence: CASSQAAGGSEAFF.

This clonotype was counted ten times or more. J is TRBJ1-2 and V is TRBV9, with 8 nucleotides matching TRBD1. V was pared by 2 bases and J by 8 bases, with 5 bases of the junction left unmatched. The CDR3 spans 13 residues. Per germline, CDR1 SGDLS and CDR2 YYNGEE. CDR3 protein: CASSVTDRAGYTF. The CDR3 DNA reads as TGTGCCAGCAGCGTTACGGACAGGGCGGGCTACACCTTC.

This clonotype was picked up many times. The chain links TRBV12-3 or TRBV12-4 to TRBJ1-3; 8 bases align to TRBD1. With 3 bases clipped from V and 1 base from J, the junction kept 5 bases outside the gene matches. There are 16 residues in the CDR3. The CDR3 reads CASSFLQGGSGNTIYF. The CDR3 DNA follows: TGTGCCAGCAGTTTTTTACAGGGGGGATCTGGAAACACCATATATTTT.

This clonotype was detected many times. This chain uses TRBV11-2 with TRBJ2-7; no definite D call. Germline V gene sequence: CDR1 SGHAT, CDR2 FQNNGV. V was clipped by 0 bases and J by 5 bases, with 14 bases between them. The CDR3 runs to 15 residues. This CDR3 is CASSLDLSRVDEQYF. The CDR3 DNA sequence: TGTGCCAGCAGCTTAGATCTGAGTCGAGTAGACGAGCAGTACTTC.

This clonotype was found once. At one boundary the junction diverges from the germline segment, which might be a read error. This chain joins TRBV27 and TRBJ1-2; possible D gene TRBD1, 5 bases. Per germline, CDR1 MNHEY and CDR2 SMNVEV (reference sequence). The CDR3 is 14 amino acids. CDR3 protein: CASSLVSGAGGYAF. The CDR3 region has the DNA TGTGCCAGCAGTTTAGTGTCCGGGGCTGGTGGCTACGCCTTC.

This chain links TRBV5-5 with TRBJ2-7, with TRBD2 matching 7 bases. With V trimmed by 3 bases and J by 0 bases, 9 bases remained unmatched. The CDR3 runs to 16 residues. Germline V gene sequence: CDR1 SGHKS, CDR2 YYEKEE (reference sequence). The CDR3 sequence: CASSSPRGINSYEQYF. In nucleotides, the CDR3 is TGTGCCAGCAGCTCCCCGCGGGGGATCAACTCCTACGAGCAGTACTTC.

This clonotype was counted ten times or more. The chain combines TRBV6-2 or TRBV6-3 with TRBJ1-2; the D gene is possibly TRBD1 (5 bases). Germline values: CDR1 MNHEY, CDR2 SVGEGT. The ends were cut back, 4 bases at V and 2 bases at J, with 14 bases in the middle. The CDR3 is 15 amino acids. The CDR3 sequence is CASSFSRDGNYGYTF. CDR3 coding DNA: TGTGCCAGCAGTTTCTCACGGGACGGGAACTATGGCTACACCTTC.

In the case of this clonotype: This could be a read error, since a much larger clone is one nucleotide away. This sequence joins TRBV7-8 and TRBJ2-1; D is unclear. The CDR3 is 17 amino acids. The V and J ends lost 5 bases and 0 bases respectively, with 17 bases between them. Germline V gene sequence: CDR1 SGHVS, CDR2 FQNEAQ. The CDR3 spells CASSARRHPSSYNEQFF. CDR3 nucleotide sequence: TGTGCCAGCAGCGCCAGAAGACATCCGAGCTCCTACAATGAGCAGTTCTTC.

This clonotype was detected many times. J is TRBJ1-2 and V is TRBV11-2; D uncertain. Per germline, CDR1 SGHAT and CDR2 FQNNGV. CDR3 length: 13 residues. V was clipped by 2 bases and J by 7 bases, with 11 bases between them. In DNA form, the CDR3 reads TGTGCCAGCAGCTTAATGGAGCTTGGTGGCTACACCTTC. Protein product: CASSLMELGGYTF.

This clonotype was seen a few times. V is TRBV19 and J is TRBJ1-2, with D unclear. The CDR3 is 12 amino acids. V shed 6 bases and J shed 8 bases, with 13 bases lying between them. Germline CDR1 is LNHDA and CDR2 is SQIVND (reference sequence). The CDR3, as DNA: TGTGCCAGTAGCCCGGATCCATTGGGCTACACCTTC. Translating gives CASSPDPLGYTF.

J is TRBJ1-3 and V is TRBV18; 10 positions agree with TRBD1. The CDR3 spans 15 residues. Germline CDR1 KGHSH, CDR2 LQKENI. Unmatched junction bases numbered 1, after V lost 2 bases and J lost 3 bases. The CDR3 coding sequence is TGTGCCAGCTCACCAGGGACAGGGGATGGAAACACCATATATTTT. Translation gives CASSPGTGDGNTIYF.

This clonotype was seen more than once but under ten times. The V call is TRBV6-1, the J call TRBJ2-1; 12 nucleotides align to TRBD2. Unmatched junction bases numbered 11, after V lost 0 bases and J lost 5 bases. The CDR3 totals 19 residues. Germline V lookup: CDR1 MNHNS, CDR2 SASEGT. Written as DNA, the CDR3 is TGTGCCAGCAGTGAAGCAAAGTTTGGGGGACTAGCGGGCGACAATGAGCAGTTCTTC. It specifies CASSEAKFGGLAGDNEQFF.